This TCR beta chain was captured in a study of cytomegalovirus exposure and HLA in healthy donors. Turning to the study itself: An earlier analysis found some 120 million unique TCR beta sequences from approximately 190 million T cells.

The PCR ran on 60 Vbeta and 13 Jbeta primers. Libraries were prepared by immunoSEQ multiplex PCR; TCRdb keeps only in-frame clonotypes and omits some of them. The data hold 150,000 to 200,000 clones, with 72% observed a single time. The CDR3 has 13 amino acids. CDR1 and CDR2 from the germline V gene are KGHSH and LQKENI. V dropped 3 bases and J dropped 7 bases, with 10 bases sitting between them. Sequencing input: PBMCs. This TCR came from a human donor in good health. The chain joins TRBV18 to TRBJ1-5, with D perhaps matching TRBD1 (5 bases). The CDR3 reads CASSPGAGQPQHF. Written as DNA, the CDR3 is TGTGCCAGCTCACCTGGAGCAGGGCAGCCCCAGCATTTT.